This paragraph covers one TCR beta chain sequence. Its target is not known. Here immunoSEQ multiplex PCR was the method, and the copy in TCRdb shows in-frame clones only, minus some. The profile covers roughly 50,000 clones, with approximately 79% appearing a single time and 0.82% taken by the ten largest. These data belong to a study of memory CD4+ T cells and cytomegalovirus serostatus. Across the study: This sample comes from healthy Belgian adults, eight or nine CMV seropositive, 24 seronegative. Notes on the study in general: The CMV-associated TCR signature appears largely within the CD4+ memory repertoire. CD4+ memory repertoires contained about two fifths of the 164 reported CMV TCRbeta sequences.

This CDR3 has 15 amino acids. The germline V gene encodes CDR1 SGHVS and CDR2 FNYEAQ. V lost 5 bases and J 2 bases, leaving 15 bases between the germline ends. Single viable CD3+CD4+CD8-CD45RO+ cells were sorted as the memory CD4+ T cells. This clonotype originated in an adult in good health and CMV-seronegative. The rearrangement uses TRBV7-6 and TRBJ1-1; D gene unclear. Material for sequencing was memory CD4+ T cells from blood. CDR3 in amino acids: CASSHTPGRNTEAFF. CDR3 bases: TGTGCCAGCAGCCATACTCCGGGCAGAAACACTGAAGCTTTCTTT.